This is a list of T cell receptor beta chains from one sample in a study of blood T cells in healthy people across ages. In TCRdb, the 5' RACE reads were re-called with MiXCR into one record per CDR3 protein. The sample shows some 900,000 distinct CDR3 sequences, roughly 48% of them seen only once. Sequences were obtained from blood. These receptor sequences come from a man aged 25 to 40 in good health. CDR3s include the opening cysteine and the closing phenylalanine or tryptophan. A D gene is named only where the DNA matches it firmly. Clone size appears in some rows only: once, few, many, or a class for an expanded clone.

J gene: TRBJ2-7
clone size: few
V gene: TRBV10-3
D gene: TRBD2
CDR3 protein: CAISEGTNPYEQYF
CDR3 DNA: TGTGCCATCAGTGAAGGGACTAATCCCTACGAGCAGTACTTC

J gene: TRBJ2-1
clone size: NA
V gene: TRBV6-4
D gene: TRBD2
CDR3 protein: CASRGIGGNEQFF
CDR3 DNA: TGTGCCAGCAGGGGAATCGGGGGGAATGAGCAGTTCTTC

J gene: TRBJ1-4
clone size: NA
V gene: TRBV7-2
D gene: NA
CDR3 protein: CASSRPWGTNEKLFF
CDR3 DNA: TGTGCCAGCAGCCGCCCGTGGGGTACTAATGAAAAACTGTTTTTT

J gene: TRBJ2-3
clone size: few
V gene: TRBV11-1
D gene: NA
CDR3 protein: CASSFPGTADTQYF
CDR3 DNA: TGTGCCAGCAGCTTCCCTGGTACCGCAGATACGCAGTATTTT

J gene: TRBJ2-7
clone size: once
V gene: TRBV12-3/TRBV12-4
D gene: NA
CDR3 protein: CASSFTGLQEQYF
CDR3 DNA: TGTGCCAGCAGTTTTACAGGGCTGCAGGAGCAGTACTTC

J gene: TRBJ2-4
clone size: few
V gene: TRBV2
D gene: TRBD1
CDR3 protein: CASSGDRVDIQYF
CDR3 DNA: TGTGCCAGCAGTGGGGACAGGGTTGACATTCAGTACTTC

J gene: TRBJ1-2
clone size: NA
V gene: TRBV9
D gene: NA
CDR3 protein: CASSGTAAYGYTF
CDR3 DNA: TGTGCCAGCAGCGGTACAGCTGCCTATGGCTACACCTTC

J gene: TRBJ2-7
clone size: NA
V gene: TRBV7-8
D gene: TRBD1
CDR3 protein: CASSPGAGQGSYEQYF
CDR3 DNA: TGTGCCAGCAGCCCGGGGGCGGGACAGGGCTCCTACGAGCAGTACTTC

J gene: TRBJ2-1
clone size: few
V gene: TRBV6-2/TRBV6-3
D gene: NA
CDR3 protein: CASSTDAMGDEQFF
CDR3 DNA: TGTGCCAGCAGTACTGACGCGATGGGCGATGAGCAGTTCTTC

J gene: TRBJ2-5
clone size: few
V gene: TRBV20-1
D gene: TRBD2
CDR3 protein: CSARAAGKETQYF
CDR3 DNA: TGCAGTGCTAGAGCAGCGGGGAAAGAGACCCAGTACTTC

J gene: TRBJ2-3
clone size: NA
V gene: TRBV28
D gene: NA
CDR3 protein: CASSFQDLSTDTQYF
CDR3 DNA: TGTGCCAGCAGTTTCCAGGACCTGAGCACAGATACGCAGTATTTT

J gene: TRBJ2-1
clone size: few
V gene: TRBV20-1
D gene: NA
CDR3 protein: CSPRGGGVWDEQFF
CDR3 DNA: TGCAGCCCGAGGGGCGGGGGCGTCTGGGATGAGCAGTTCTTC

J gene: TRBJ1-4
clone size: NA
V gene: TRBV11-2
D gene: NA
CDR3 protein: CASSLSYGLGEKLFF
CDR3 DNA: TGTGCCAGCAGCTTAAGTTACGGGTTAGGTGAAAAACTGTTTTTT

J gene: TRBJ2-3
clone size: few
V gene: TRBV20-1
D gene: NA
CDR3 protein: CSASASYLTDTQYF
CDR3 DNA: TGCAGTGCTAGCGCCTCATACCTCACAGATACGCAGTATTTT

J gene: TRBJ2-6
clone size: NA
V gene: TRBV9
D gene: NA
CDR3 protein: CASSAGFSGANVLTF
CDR3 DNA: TGTGCCAGCAGCGCAGGGTTCTCTGGGGCCAACGTCCTGACTTTC

J gene: TRBJ2-3
clone size: NA
V gene: TRBV20-1
D gene: TRBD1
CDR3 protein: CSARGRDRVGTQYF
CDR3 DNA: TGCAGTGCTAGAGGACGGGACAGAGTGGGTACGCAGTATTTT

J gene: TRBJ1-6
clone size: few
V gene: TRBV7-2
D gene: NA
CDR3 protein: CASSLDGTGRSPLHF
CDR3 DNA: TGTGCCAGCAGCTTAGACGGTACGGGGCGCTCACCCCTCCACTTT